One sample yielded the 19 T cell receptor beta chains listed below, sequenced in a study of shared clonotypes between healthy human individuals. Terminally differentiated effector memory CD45RA+ cells were excluded by CCR7 positive selection of CD45RO-negative cells. Sequencing used immunoSEQ multiplex PCR; TCRdb keeps in-frame clones, though not all of them. The table has approximately 2,000,000 clones, around 93% seen once. The sequenced sample consisted of naive CD8+ T cells from PBMCs. The origin of the receptors is a man in his late teens or twenties in good health. Some clones in this sample may be carry-over from other donors' samples.

This clone came up once. The chain is built from TRBV5-6 and TRBJ1-2; unclear D gene. V was cut by 1 base and J by 1 base, with 2 bases left in between. Per the germline V gene, CDR1 is SGHDT and CDR2 is YYEEEE. There are 12 residues in the CDR3. The CDR3, as DNA: TGTGCCAGCAGCTTGAGTAACTATGGCTACACCTTC. This gives the protein CASSLSNYGYTF.

J is TRBJ1-2 and V is TRBV23-1; D is uncertain. TRBV23-1 is labeled an ORF, and its function is uncertain. Trimming shortened V by 5 bases and J by 8 bases, and 12 bases separated the two germline ends. The CDR3 consists of 12 residues. As DNA, the CDR3 is TGCGCCAGCAGTTCCCGGGAGGACGGCTACACCTTC. This sequence encodes CASSSREDGYTF.

Turning to this clone: Other DNA sequences from this sample encode an identical CDR3 as well. The V and J genes are TRBV27 and TRBJ2-7; D gene uncertain. Trimming took 5 bases from V and 3 from J, leaving 8 bases between them. This CDR3 comprises 12 residues. CDR1 and CDR2 (germline): MNHEY, SMNVEV (reference sequence). CDR3 sequence reads: CASSPNHYEQYF. The CDR3 DNA reads as TGTGCCAGCAGTCCTAATCACTACGAGCAGTACTTC.

The gene calls are TRBV7-9 and TRBJ2-7, with 7 bases matching TRBD1. Germline CDR1 SEHNR, CDR2 FQNEAQ (reference sequence). CDR3 size: 14 residues. V lost 7 bases to trimming and J lost 6 bases; unmatched junction nucleotides: 12. The CDR3 is CASTSRGLPVEQYF. The CDR3 bases are TGTGCCAGCACCTCGAGGGGGCTCCCCGTCGAGCAGTACTTC.

CDR3 residues: CASSSPGLGGTEAFF. The DNA of the CDR3 is TGTGCCAGCAGTTCCCCGGGGTTAGGGGGCACTGAAGCTTTCTTT. This chain joins TRBV27 and TRBJ1-1; D might be TRBD1 (6 bases). Germline CDR1 reads MNHEY; CDR2 reads SMNVEV (reference sequence). The CDR3 extends over 15 amino acids. The V end was cut by 4 bases, the J end by 4 bases, with 16 bases between.

This clone turned up a few times. The CDR3: CASSLSAGIQPQHF. The CDR3 DNA sequence: TGTGCCAGCAGCTTATCAGCAGGCATCCAGCCCCAGCATTTT. The rearrangement links TRBV7-6 to TRBJ1-5, with D uncertain. CDR3 size: 14 residues. Germline V gives CDR1 SGHVS, CDR2 FNYEAQ. The ends were cut back, 2 bases at V and 7 bases at J, with 12 bases in the middle.

The chain employs TRBV19 and TRBJ2-7; a possible D gene is TRBD1 (7 bases). The CDR3 sequence is 17 residues long. Germline loops: CDR1 LNHDA, CDR2 SQIVND (reference sequence). V gave up 3 bases and J gave up 5 bases, with 23 bases separating them. The CDR3 DNA is TGTGCCAGTAGTATCAAGGTATCAGGGGGAGGCTACCACGAGCAGTACTTC. Its protein product is CASSIKVSGGGYHEQYF.

The chain couples TRBV13 to TRBJ2-7, with D perhaps TRBD2 (6 bases). This CDR3 comprises 15 residues. Germline CDR1 is PRHDT and CDR2 is FYEKMQ (reference sequence). The V and J ends lost 5 bases and 3 bases respectively, with 17 bases between them. The CDR3 loop reads CASSPWGEAHYEQYF. The CDR3 DNA follows: TGTGCCAGCAGCCCCTGGGGGGAGGCTCACTACGAGCAGTACTTC.

Remarks on this clone: Relative to the germline gene, one junction end is altered; a read error may explain this. The same CDR3 is also encoded by other DNA sequences in this sample. This chain connects TRBV10-2 to TRBJ1-5; tentative D call: TRBD1 (6 bases). The CDR3 sequence is 13 residues long. Germline CDR1 reads WSHSY; CDR2 reads SAAADI. CDR3 sequence reads: CATLGAINQPQHF. CDR3 in DNA: TGTGCCACGTTGGGGGCGATTAATCAGCCCCAGCATTTT.

This chain uses TRBV15 with TRBJ2-7; unclear D gene. Germline-derived CDR1 and CDR2 are LNHNV and YYDKDF (reference sequence). The germline V and J ends were trimmed by 6 bases and 7 bases, with 16 bases remaining between them. There are 13 residues in the CDR3. Written as DNA, the CDR3 is TGTGCCACCAGTCCTGCCCGACATTTGGAGCAGTACTTC. Amino acids: CATSPARHLEQYF.

J is TRBJ2-7 and V is TRBV14; 7 bases fit TRBD1. Germline values: CDR1 SGHDN, CDR2 FVKESK. The V gene end was trimmed by 4 bases and the J gene end by 5 bases; junction bases not matched to a gene: 5. The CDR3 totals 13 residues. The CDR3 bases are TGTGCCAGCAGCCGCGACAGGGCCCACGAGCAGTACTTC. Its translation is CASSRDRAHEQYF. Full variable domain (outside the CDR3, taken from reference TRBV14 and TRBJ2-7): EAGVTQFPSHSVIEKGQTVTLRCDPISGHDNLYWYRRVMGKEIKFLLHFVKESKQDESGMPNNRFLAERTGGTYSTLKVQPAELEDSGVYFCASSRDRAHEQYFGPGTRLTVT.

J is TRBJ2-3 and V is TRBV27; perhaps TRBD2 as D (7 bases). Trimming cost V 5 bases and J 6 bases, with 24 bases left between them. Per germline, CDR1 MNHEY and CDR2 SMNVEV (reference sequence). There are 17 residues in the CDR3. CDR3 in amino acids: CASSPSGGRGVADTQYF. The DNA for the CDR3 is TGTGCCAGCAGTCCCTCCGGTGGGAGGGGGGTTGCCGATACGCAGTATTTT.

This chain joins TRBV27 and TRBJ2-2; weak D call: TRBD1 (6 bases). The germline CDR1 and CDR2 sequences are MNHEY and SMNVEV (reference sequence). The length of the CDR3 is 13 residues. The ends were cut back, 5 bases at V and 4 bases at J, with 8 bases in the middle. The CDR3 loop reads CASSGTRTGELFF. The CDR3 DNA reads TGTGCCAGCAGTGGGACACGCACCGGGGAGCTGTTTTTT.

This chain links TRBV15 with TRBJ2-7, with D tentatively TRBD2 (5 bases). The CDR3 contains 15 residues. Trimming removed 3 bases from V and 5 bases from J, with 17 bases in between. Germline CDR1 LNHNV, CDR2 YYDKDF (reference sequence). The DNA for the CDR3 is TGTGCCACCAGCAGCGAGGACTTCCCTCCTAACGAGCAGTACTTC. As protein: CATSSEDFPPNEQYF. Complete variable domain (other parts from reference TRBV15 and TRBJ2-7): DAMVIQNPRYQVTQFGKPVTLSCSQTLNHNVMYWYQQKSSQAPKLLFHYYDKDFNNEADTPDNFQSRRPNTSFCFLDIRSPGLGDTAMYLCATSSEDFPPNEQYFGPGTRLTVT.

The J gene is TRBJ2-1, the V gene TRBV6-6; 10 nucleotides match TRBD2. V was pared by 6 bases and J by 8 bases, with 13 bases of the junction left unmatched. Looked up from germline, CDR1 is MNHNY and CDR2 is SVGAGI (reference sequence). The CDR3 runs 16 residues. The CDR3 here is CASSRLAGLVGDEQFF. DNA of the CDR3: TGTGCCAGCAGCCGACTAGCGGGCCTGGTGGGGGATGAGCAGTTCTTC.

This clone was seen a single time. The V gene is TRBV5-1, the J gene TRBJ2-7; D may be TRBD2 (5 bases). V dropped 3 bases and J dropped 2 bases, with 12 bases sitting between them. The CDR3 consists of 14 residues. Looked up from germline, CDR1 is SGHRS and CDR2 is YFSETQ. In DNA form, the CDR3 reads TGCGCCAGCAGCTCGGGGTTCACCCCCTACGAGCAGTACTTC. Protein sequence: CASSSGFTPYEQYF.

The chain employs TRBV13 and TRBJ2-7; the match to TRBD1 covers 9 bases. Germline V CDR1 and CDR2: PRHDT, FYEKMQ (reference sequence). V trimming: 5 bases; J trimming: 4 bases; junction bases outside the gene matches: 9. The CDR3 runs to 15 residues. CDR3 in amino acids: CASSPGTGKSYEQYF. In DNA form, the CDR3 reads TGTGCCAGCAGCCCCGGGACAGGGAAAAGTTACGAGCAGTACTTC.

On this clone itself: This sample includes further DNA sequences coding for the same CDR3. The genes are TRBV11-2 and TRBJ2-1; 7 positions agree with TRBD2. With 1 base clipped from V and 2 bases from J, the junction kept 2 bases outside the gene matches. Germline V gene lookup returns CDR1 SGHAT and CDR2 FQNNGV. The CDR3 runs to 15 residues. DNA for the CDR3: TGTGCCAGCAGCTTAGGACTAGCCGCCTACAATGAGCAGTTCTTC. Protein: CASSLGLAAYNEQFF.

The chain combines TRBV19 with TRBJ1-1, with a tentative D call TRBD1 (5 bases). The V and J ends lost 3 bases and 4 bases respectively, with 27 bases between them. The CDR3 covers 19 residues. Germline-derived CDR1 and CDR2 are LNHDA and SQIVND (reference sequence). As DNA, the CDR3 is TGTGCCAGTAGTATTTTCTGGGTCCAGCGAGGGGAAGAACCCACTGAAGCTTTCTTT. Amino acids: CASSIFWVQRGEEPTEAFF.